This T cell receptor beta chain was recorded in a study of shared clonotypes between healthy human individuals (dated by TCRdb to about 2020). As for the study more broadly: A couple of women and three men aged 18 to 49 years were included in the cohort. For each donor, three plates each were used for CD4 naive and CD4 memory, two plates were used for CD8 naive, and one plate was used for CD8 memory. To estimate repertoire size and how much clonotype sharing occurs between individuals, the study deeply sequenced the blood TCR repertoires of five or six healthy adults. To increase sequencing depth and limit assay-specific biases, different laboratories used diverse techniques to prepare libraries and sequence TCR repertoires. Each donor's leukapheresis produced roughly between roughly 0.85 and 10 billion PBMCs. Findings and caveats that apply to the study as a whole: Pairwise subsampling led to the expectation that sequencing depth would affect the degree of clonotype sharing among donors. Because the study included a small number of donors, the genetic and exposure-history diversity represented was limited. Naive subsets generally had larger estimated clonotype richness than memory subsets did. Sampling was limited to blood, and TCR repertoires in tissue likely differ from TCR repertoires in blood. Incomplete sequencing was indicated by rarefaction of sorted-subset datasets, despite the large sequencing depth. Higher generation probabilities were observed for clonotypes shared by all four sorted-subset donors than for non-shared clonotypes. Sharing across four donors was observed for approximately 4.6% of naive CD4, about 3.2% of naive CD8, about 2.3% of memory CD4, and around 0.44% of memory CD8 clonotypes.

TCR CDR3 regions were amplified from genomic DNA by multiplex PCR using the deep immunoSEQ assay. Extracted genomic DNA from each cell subset was distributed evenly across all wells of several immunoSEQ 96-well plates, and each plate was treated as a replicate. For sorted subsets, approximately 200 ng of genomic DNA, equivalent to roughly 33,000 T cell genomes, went into each replicate PCR. The purified libraries were quantified using a Qubit 3.0 fluorometer, sized with a Bioanalyzer 2100, and then quantified again using the KAPA Library Quantification kit. Every immunoSEQ 96-well plate was sequenced on a separate single-read 150-cycle Illumina NextSeq 550 flow cell. As for how the authors treated the data: Because the immunoSEQ output held only junctional sequences and lacked quality scores, the filtering could not match the filtering applied to full-length reads. To assign V/J genes and CDR3, sequences were annotated using PyIR, a Python wrapper for IgBLAST v1.9, with IMGT germline references. Reads were removed for weak V/J assignments (E-value above 1e-6), missing CDR3, stop codons, out-of-frame junctions, or ambiguous translated residues. V3J clonotypes were defined by identical inferred V gene, J gene, and CDR3 amino acid sequence. To compute the percentage overlap between repertoires, the number of shared unique clonotypes was divided by the size of the smaller repertoire. Repertoire richness was assessed with RTK rarefaction, the Chao1 estimator, and Recon v2.1 estimates of unobserved clonotypes. Generation probabilities for all TCRbeta clonotypes obtained by the gDNA method from a handful of donors were computed using OLGA. In TCRdb, the immuneACCESS table is reduced to in-frame sequences with V and J assigned. These tables do not hold every clone; where another copy was compared, an unresolved V gene accounts for under half, and the others remain unexplained. V, J and clone size derive from that table, while D and trimming were established from the DNA sequence. Here the sample has 900,000 to 1,200,000 clones; 70% to 80% occur a single time. Roughly 0.62% of the sample is taken by the ten largest.

The germline V gene supplies CDR1 MGHRA and CDR2 YSYEKL. Including cysteine and phenylalanine, the CDR3 has 13 amino acids. Just the 39-base CDR3 DNA is kept, in frame starting at base 1. For this clone: Its antigen is still unknown. Germline and junction disagree at one end, which may indicate a read error.

Donors were healthy HIV-negative adults with no recently reported acute infections or vaccinations. Every donor was a Caucasian adult residing in Nashville, Tennessee, USA. CD4+ T cells were enriched by magnetic negative selection; naive cells were then positively selected on CD45RA, and the negative fraction formed the memory subset. After blood collection by leukapheresis, PBMCs were isolated using Ficoll-Histopaque density gradient centrifugation and then cryopreserved in the vapor phase of liquid nitrogen. Analytical flow cytometry was used to check the purity and quantity of each magnetically sorted T cell population. Genomic DNA was isolated from every sorted fraction and measured by UV absorbance on a Nanodrop 2000c.

The receptor was derived from a man between 18 and 29 years old in good health. Some clones in this sample may be carry-over from other donors' samples. The chain is assembled from TRBV4-1 and TRBJ1-5, with no confident D gene call. The sample was memory CD4+ T cells from PBMCs. Interpreted using the paper, the cell subset or site label stands for: CD45RA-negative fraction. The CDR3 in this case is CASSQEILEAEDF. The nucleotides read TGCGCCAGCAGCCAAGAGATATTGGAGGCGGAAGATTTT.